This TCR beta chain was sequenced in a study of vaccination and CD4 T cells after COVID-19. Study-wide results and limits: In convalescent patients, 304 of 307 vaccine-specific clones were mono-reactive for SARS-CoV-2 spike. From approximately 21 to 40, the median of SARS-CoV-2-reactive clonotypes rose without reaching significance.

CDR1 and CDR2 from the germline V gene are GTSNPN and SVGIG (reference sequence). V lost 0 bases and J 0 bases, leaving 12 bases between the germline ends. This CDR3 comprises 17 residues. The study sequenced cultured CD4+ T cell DNA using the Oncomine TCR Beta short-read assay. Cultures of CD4+ T cells served as the source for extracting genomic DNA. TCRdb itself ran the PCR reads through MiXCR, one entry per CDR3 protein. The table has about 27,000 distinct CDR3 sequences, roughly 60% seen once. Treatment of the sample: roughly nine-day PBMC culture with coronavirus spike peptide pools or control peptides (ViraFEST assay). Nucleocapsid antibody results, negative before and after vaccination, showed that healthy vaccine recipients had not previously had SARS-CoV-2 infection. Notes on this clonotype: Its cognate antigen is unknown.

This chain links TRBV30 with TRBJ1-6, with a possible D match to TRBD1 (5 bases). This sample comprised CD4+ T cells from blood, cultured in vitro, obtained after SARS-CoV-2 vaccination. The sequence was obtained from a human donor who received a COVID-19 vaccine. Here the CDR3 reads CAWSVRRQISYNSPLHF. DNA for the CDR3: TGTGCCTGGAGTGTACGGAGACAGATCTCCTATAATTCACCCCTCCACTTT.